One sample yielded the 32 T cell receptor beta chains listed below, sequenced in a study of spatial heterogeneity in lung cancer. TCRdb ran MiXCR on the 5' RACE reads and lists one entry per CDR3 protein. The table has approximately 100,000 distinct CDR3 sequences, just under 20% seen once. Stated time point: blood at routine non-recurrence follow-up after resection. The sequenced sample was PBMCs, obtained at follow-up. The source is a male donor with early-stage non-small cell lung cancer.

The V call is TRBV6-1, the J call TRBJ2-3, with 16 bases fitting TRBD2. Germline values: CDR1 MNHNS, CDR2 SASEGT. This CDR3 is built from 17 residues. V lost 6 bases, J lost 6 bases, and 9 bases stayed unmatched. The CDR3 bases are TGTGCCAGCAGGCGAGGGACTAGCGGGGGGGCCTACGATACGCAGTATTTT. Translation gives CASRRGTSGGAYDTQYF.

This chain connects TRBV2 to TRBJ2-4, with D uncertain. The germline V and J ends were trimmed by 1 base and 3 bases, with 7 bases remaining between them. The CDR3 consists of 14 residues. CDR1 is SNHLY, CDR2 FYNNEI, per germline. CDR3 DNA sequence: TGTGCCAGCAGTGAAGGGTACAGCAAAAACATTCAGTACTTC. Its translation is CASSEGYSKNIQYF.

The chain links TRBV7-9 to TRBJ2-5; D not resolved. Germline V lookup: CDR1 SEHNR, CDR2 FQNEAQ (reference sequence). The germline V and J ends were trimmed by 5 bases and 1 base, with 11 bases remaining between them. The CDR3 is 14 residues long. In DNA, the CDR3 is TGTGCCAGCAGCCTAGGAGCCAGCCAAGAGACCCAGTACTTC. Translating gives CASSLGASQETQYF. The full variable domain, with the rest looked up from reference TRBV7-9 and TRBJ2-5, is DTGVSQNPRHKITKRGQNVTFRCDPISEHNRLYWYRQTLGQGPEFLTYFQNEAQLEKSRLLSDRFSAERPKGSFSTLEIQRTEQGDSAMYLCASSLGASQETQYFGPGTRLLVL.

The table lists this clonotype with a few counts. The J gene is TRBJ1-2, the V gene TRBV19; possibly TRBD1 for D (5 bases). The CDR3 contains 15 residues. Trimming stripped 2 bases from V and 6 bases from J, with 16 bases between. Germline assignment: CDR1 LNHDA and CDR2 SQIVND (reference sequence). The CDR3 DNA follows: TGTGCCAGTAGTATATCGACGGGGCCTGGTCATGGCTACACCTTC. Its protein is CASSISTGPGHGYTF.

The table lists this clonotype with a few counts. The J gene is TRBJ1-2, the V gene TRBV6-2 or TRBV6-3; D is undetermined. The V gene lost 11 bases and the J gene lost 7 bases, with 8 bases spanning the gap. Germline V gene lookup returns CDR1 MNHEY and CDR2 SVGEGT. The CDR3 has 9 amino acids. This CDR3 reads CAVSGGYTF. The CDR3 DNA follows: TGTGCCGTATCGGGTGGCTACACCTTC.

In this sample, this clonotype turned up once. The V gene is TRBV4-3, the J gene TRBJ1-2; 9 bases are shared with TRBD1. The CDR3 spans 15 residues. The germline V gene encodes CDR1 LGHNA and CDR2 YSLEER. The V segment lost 0 bases and the J segment 8 bases; nucleotides outside the gene matches: 7. CDR3 region: CASSQDPWTGDGYTF. In nucleotides, the CDR3 is TGCGCCAGCAGCCAAGATCCGTGGACAGGGGACGGCTACACCTTC.

Many counts were recorded for this clonotype. This rearrangement joins TRBV29-1 to TRBJ2-2; D may be TRBD2 (6 bases). The CDR3 length is 13 residues. The germline V and J ends were trimmed by 3 bases and 7 bases, with 12 bases remaining between them. CDR1 and CDR2 from the germline V gene are SQVTM and ANQGSEA. The CDR3 sequence: CSVEAGLDGELFF. The CDR3 DNA reads as TGCAGCGTTGAGGCGGGGCTAGACGGGGAGCTGTTTTTT.

The table lists this clonotype with many counts. The gene calls are TRBV29-1 and TRBJ1-5; D is perhaps TRBD1 (6 bases). CDR1 is SQVTM and CDR2 is ANQGSEA in the germline V gene. V was cut by 2 bases and J by 6 bases, with 11 bases left in between. The CDR3 covers 13 residues. This chain's CDR3 is CSVEPGAGQPQHF. The CDR3 nucleotides read TGCAGCGTTGAACCGGGGGCGGGTCAGCCCCAGCATTTT.

This clonotype turned up a few times. The chain is built from TRBV20-1 and TRBJ1-5; 7 nucleotides align to TRBD1. The CDR3 length is 15 residues. Trimming at V came to 1 base and at J to 4 bases, leaving 7 bases not matched to a gene. The germline V gene encodes CDR1 DFQATT and CDR2 SNEGSKA (reference sequence). CDR3 sequence reads: CSARVPRQGNQPQHF. CDR3 DNA: TGCAGTGCTAGAGTTCCCAGACAGGGTAATCAGCCCCAGCATTTT.

In this sample, this clonotype turned up a few times. V usage is TRBV11-2 and J usage is TRBJ2-1; D possibly corresponds to TRBD1 (6 bases). There are 14 residues in the CDR3. The V gene lost 3 bases and the J gene lost 9 bases, with 15 bases spanning the gap. From germline, CDR1 is SGHAT and CDR2 FQNNGV. For the CDR3, the DNA is TGTGCCAGCAGCTTGGGGGCTCGACGGAGTGAGCAGTTCTTC. It is translated as CASSLGARRSEQFF.

The chain joins TRBV21-1 to TRBJ1-1; TRBD1 is the table's D call and was not checked against the DNA. TRBV21-1 is a known pseudogene. The length of the CDR3 is 15 residues. The CDR3 DNA sequence: TGTGCCAGCAGCAATGGAGGCGGTTGGGGGACTGAAGCTTTCTTT. Amino acids: CASSNGGGWGTEAFF.

This chain connects TRBV10-2 to TRBJ2-5; TRBD1 matches at 7 bases. The trim removed 3 bases at V and 3 bases at J, leaving 4 bases unmatched. CDR3 length equals 14 residues. In germline, CDR1 is WSHSY, CDR2 SAAADI. In DNA, the CDR3 is TGCGCCAGCAGTGACCCCGACAGGGAAGAGACCCAGTACTTC. Protein: CASSDPDREETQYF.

The chain employs TRBV27 and TRBJ1-1, with D possibly matching TRBD1 (5 bases). Trimming pared 8 bases from V and 2 bases from J, leaving 12 bases between. Germline V gene data show CDR1 as MNHEY and CDR2 as SMNVEV (reference sequence). This CDR3 contains 13 residues. The CDR3 loop reads CASAWGRNTEAFF. In nucleotides, the CDR3 is TGTGCCAGCGCCTGGGGCAGAAACACTGAAGCTTTCTTT.

This clonotype was recorded at least ten times. The chain is built from TRBV19 and TRBJ2-1; 10 bases agree with TRBD2. This CDR3 has 15 residues. The V and J ends lost 8 bases and 9 bases, in that order; junction bases with no gene match: 13. The germline V gene has CDR1 LNHDA and CDR2 SQIVND (reference sequence). As DNA, the CDR3 is TGTGCCAGTGGCCAGGGAGCGGGAGGGGGGCGTGAGCAGTTCTTC. It codes for CASGQGAGGGREQFF.

This rearrangement joins TRBV28 to TRBJ2-7; TRBD1 might be the D (5 bases). Deletions cut 2 bases from V and 5 bases from J, with 13 bases between. Germline CDR1 is MDHEN and CDR2 is SYDVKM. The CDR3 loop spans 14 amino acids. CDR3: CASSLADNHNEQYV. The DNA for the CDR3 is TGTGCCAGCAGTTTAGCGGACAATCACAACGAGCAGTACGTC.

J is TRBJ2-7 and V is TRBV18, with D possibly being TRBD2 (5 bases). The germline gives CDR1 KGHSH, CDR2 LQKENI. There are 13 residues in the CDR3. The V and J ends lost 2 bases and 6 bases respectively, with 11 bases between them. The CDR3, as DNA: TGTGCCAGCTCACCAAGGGCCGGAGGCGAGCAGTACGTC. It encodes CASSPRAGGEQYV.

This clonotype was detected only a few times. The chain employs TRBV3-1 and TRBJ2-7; D gene uncertain. Per the germline V gene, CDR1 is LGHDT and CDR2 is YNNKEL (reference sequence). This CDR3 spans 15 amino acids. Deletions cut 1 base from V and 2 bases from J, with 12 bases between. The CDR3 reads CASSQVETATYEQYV. The CDR3 DNA reads as TGTGCCAGCAGCCAAGTTGAGACGGCCACCTACGAGCAGTACGTC.

This clonotype appeared many times. The CDR3 nucleotides are TGTGCCAGCAACCCGACAGGTCGTCAGCCCCAGCATTTT. It translates to CASNPTGRQPQHF. V gene TRBV2 combines with J gene TRBJ1-5; D might be TRBD1 (6 bases). CDR1 is SNHLY, CDR2 FYNNEI, per germline. Trimming stripped 7 bases from V and 6 bases from J, with 13 bases between. The CDR3 covers 13 residues.

The chain carries TRBV29-1 and TRBJ1-5, with a tentative D call TRBD1 (6 bases). The CDR3 contains 13 residues. V lost 6 bases and J 3 bases, leaving 12 bases between the germline ends. The germline V gene encodes CDR1 SQVTM and CDR2 ANQGSEA. CDR3 amino acids: CSVRTDPNQPQHF. DNA for the CDR3: TGCAGCGTCCGGACAGACCCCAATCAGCCCCAGCATTTT. The full variable domain, with the rest looked up from reference TRBV29-1 and TRBJ1-5, is SAVISQKPSRDICQRGTSLTIQCQVDSQVTMMFWYRQQPGQSLTLIATANQGSEATYESGFVIDKFPISRPNLTFSTLTVSNMSPEDSSIYLCSVRTDPNQPQHFGDGTRLSIL.

The chain links TRBV29-1 to TRBJ1-5; perhaps TRBD1 as D (6 bases). The CDR3 covers 13 residues. Germline V gene data show CDR1 as SQVTM and CDR2 as ANQGSEA. V was shortened by 6 bases and J by 1 base, with 10 bases between the two germline ends. CDR3 nucleotides: TGCAGCGTCGTTACAGGGAGCAATCAGCCCCAGCATTTT. Its translation: CSVVTGSNQPQHF.

In this sample, this clonotype turned up a few times. This chain links TRBV7-8 with TRBJ1-1; D is undetermined. Germline V gene sequence: CDR1 SGHVS, CDR2 FQNEAQ. CDR3 size: 14 residues. Between the trimmed V and J ends, which lost 1 base and 1 base, there was a span of 7 bases. The CDR3 loop is CASSLVAGNTEAFF. The CDR3 DNA is TGTGCCAGCAGCTTAGTGGCAGGGAACACTGAAGCTTTCTTT.

The rearrangement links TRBV7-6 to TRBJ2-3; D not certain. Germline CDR1 reads SGHVS; CDR2 reads FNYEAQ. CDR3 length: 8 residues. The CDR3, as DNA: TGTGCTCGAAATACGCAGTATTTT. This sequence encodes CARNTQYF.

The CDR3 nucleotides read TGTGCCAGCAATCACAGGGGGATGGGCGCAGATACGCAGTATTTT. Translating it yields CASNHRGMGADTQYF. J is TRBJ2-3 and V is TRBV2; 8 nucleotides match TRBD1. Germline CDR1 reads SNHLY; CDR2 reads FYNNEI. This CDR3 has 15 amino acids. V was pared by 7 bases and J by 4 bases, with 10 bases of the junction left unmatched.

On this clonotype itself: A much larger clone differs by one base, so this may be a read error. The chain employs TRBV4-2 and TRBJ1-5, with D perhaps matching TRBD1 (6 bases). This CDR3 spans 16 amino acids. CDR1 is LGHNA, CDR2 YNFKEQ, per germline. The CDR3 here is CASSRKVAQGGQLQHF. The CDR3 DNA reads TGTGCCAGCAGCCGCAAGGTAGCACAGGGTGGTCAGCTCCAGCATTTT.

This clonotype was seen a few times. V usage is TRBV4-3 and J usage is TRBJ1-2; 9 nucleotides align to TRBD1. The V gene's germline CDR1 is LGHNA and CDR2 YSLEER. The length of the CDR3 is 15 residues. Trimming cost V 0 bases and J 8 bases; bases outside gene matches: 7. CDR3 loop: CASSQEVRTGVGYTF. The CDR3 DNA reads as TGCGCCAGCAGCCAAGAAGTTCGGACAGGGGTAGGCTACACCTTC.

This clonotype was seen only a few times. The gene calls are TRBV6-5 and TRBJ2-2; D not certain. The germline CDR1 and CDR2 sequences are MNHEY and SVGAGI. The CDR3 length is 12 residues. Trimming took 6 bases from V and 6 from J, leaving 8 bases between them. The CDR3 spells CASRSGSGELFF. DNA for the CDR3: TGTGCCAGCAGGAGTGGTTCCGGGGAGCTGTTTTTT.

CDR3 nucleotides: TGTGCCGAAGAGGATACTGAAGCTTTCTTT. The encoded protein is CAEEDTEAFF. The chain is built from TRBV11-2 and TRBJ1-1; D unclear. V lost 11 bases, J lost 5 bases, and 9 bases lay in between. This CDR3 has 10 amino acids. The germline V gene has CDR1 SGHAT and CDR2 FQNNGV.

This chain links TRBV7-9 with TRBJ2-3, with TRBD2 identical over 7 bases. Germline-derived CDR1 and CDR2 are SEHNR and FQNEAQ (reference sequence). V shed 6 bases and J 8 bases; nucleotides not matched to a gene: 14. CDR3 length: 15 residues. The CDR3 is CASSRLAGEPGTQYF. CDR3 DNA: TGTGCCAGCAGTCGCCTCGCGGGGGAGCCAGGTACGCAGTATTTT.

This clonotype was picked up a small number of times. This chain joins TRBV4-3 and TRBJ1-5, with D maybe TRBD1 (5 bases). The CDR3 is made up of 13 amino acids. Trimming cost V 4 bases and J 4 bases, with 8 bases left between them. The V gene's germline CDR1 is LGHNA and CDR2 YSLEER. The CDR3 DNA reads as TGCGCCAGCAGCCGGGACCCAAATCAGCCCCAGCATTTT. Its translation: CASSRDPNQPQHF.

This clonotype was counted between two and nine times. V is TRBV6-2 or TRBV6-3 and J is TRBJ1-1, with D maybe TRBD1 (6 bases). The V gene lost 6 bases and the J gene lost 7 bases, with 24 bases spanning the gap. Germline V lookup: CDR1 MNHEY, CDR2 SVGEGT. CDR3 length: 16 amino acids. The CDR3 is CASSYTSYREPFEAFF. CDR3 sequence (DNA): TGTGCCAGCAGCTACACTTCCTACAGGGAACCCTTTGAAGCTTTCTTT.

There are a few counts of this clonotype. V is TRBV7-2 and J is TRBJ2-7; 9 bases fit TRBD1. Germline CDR1 reads SGHTA; CDR2 reads FQGNSA. V was pared by 5 bases and J by 7 bases, with 9 bases of the junction left unmatched. The CDR3 is 14 residues long. The CDR3: CASSQQGARGEQYF. The DNA for the CDR3 is TGTGCCAGCAGCCAACAGGGGGCCCGAGGAGAGCAGTACTTC.

This clonotype showed up just a few times. CDR3 nucleotides: TGTGCCAGCAATTATTTGACGGGGCCAGATCCCCCCTACGAGCAGTACTTC. This gives the protein CASNYLTGPDPPYEQYF. This chain joins TRBV2 and TRBJ2-7; the D gene could be TRBD1 or TRBD2 (5 bases each). This CDR3 region has 17 residues. Trimming removed 7 bases at V and 2 bases at J, with 24 bases between. CDR1 is SNHLY, CDR2 FYNNEI, per germline.